This is a list of T cell receptor beta chains from one sample in a study of blood T cells in healthy people across ages. Each CDR3 protein gets one entry after TCRdb re-called the 5' RACE reads with MiXCR. The sample carries around 1,000,000 distinct CDR3 sequences, under 30% recorded once. These same records also appear under a second study, on T cells of mothers and their children.

Sequenced: blood. The receptors here all came from a girl aged 2 to 10 in good health. Each CDR3 is given with its conserved first and last residue. Each record gives: V gene, J gene, CDR3 length, CDR3 protein.

>TRBV6-5|TRBJ1-2|15
CASSYLPGAGYGYTF
>TRBV7-2|TRBJ2-2|16
CASSYEPLGVTGELFF
>TRBV5-1|TRBJ2-1|13
CASSLASYNERFF
>TRBV10-3|TRBJ1-6|13
CATRGVGDSPLHF
>TRBV6-6|TRBJ1-1|13
CASSFLIGTEAFF
>TRBV27|TRBJ2-7|13
CASSWDVSYEQYF
>TRBV28|TRBJ2-5|12
CASRRQGETQYF
>TRBV20-1|.|11
CSARWGGTQYF
>TRBV5-1|TRBJ1-1|14
CASTDGGMNTEAFF
>TRBV6-5|TRBJ2-1|15
CASRDRGGVYNEQFF
>TRBV6-5|TRBJ1-5|12
CASSYVNQPQHF
>TRBV7-9|TRBJ2-4|19
CASSPRPGTGAGAKNIQYF
>TRBV28|TRBJ1-2|14
CASSPVKGGYGYTF
>TRBV28|TRBJ1-3|13
CASSSPGRNTIYF
>TRBV2|TRBJ2-1|13
CASLLREGNEQFF
>TRBV29-1|TRBJ1-2|15
CSVEIPGWGNYGYTF
>TRBV7-9|.|14
CASTTSGADYEQYF
>TRBV20-1|TRBJ2-3|13
CSALLGGTDTQYF
>TRBV9|TRBJ2-2|13
CASSLPWRAELFF
>TRBV5-5|TRBJ1-1|14
CASSLWGSNTEAFF
>TRBV7-2|TRBJ1-2|15
CASSLAGTALYGYTF
>TRBV20-1|TRBJ2-1|15
CSARVDTGLYNEQFF
>TRBV19|.|17
CASSIQAGGPPVDEQFF
>TRBV7-9|TRBJ1-1|15
CASSLLDSQNTEAFF
>TRBV12-3/TRBV12-4|.|14
CASSYGVPTYEQYF
>TRBV20-1|TRBJ2-1|14
CSARGLINYNEQFF
>TRBV6-6|TRBJ1-6|14
CASSSGNYNSPLHF
>TRBV29-1|TRBJ2-7|16
CSVADPSGGEAYEQYF
>TRBV7-9|TRBJ1-1|15
CASSSQGSVATEAFF
>TRBV4-3|TRBJ2-5|16
CASSLWGTGESETQYF
>TRBV2|TRBJ2-3|14
CASSPGQSTDTQYF
>TRBV12-3/TRBV12-4|TRBJ2-2|18
CASSFVLGDRVNTGELFF
>TRBV29-1|TRBJ1-1|14
CSVEERWGNTEAFF
>TRBV12-5|TRBJ2-5|14
CASGSGAGQETQYF
>TRBV5-1|TRBJ2-5|14
CASSLDQLLETQYF
>TRBV20-1|TRBJ2-7|12
CSAKGQGYEQYF
>TRBV7-9|TRBJ2-5|15
CAIAGDTGGKETQYF
>TRBV28|TRBJ2-1|15
CASSLIKGDRNEQFF
>TRBV27|TRBJ2-3|15
CASGHRGRSTDTQYF
>TRBV5-1|TRBJ2-2|12
CASKVNTGELFF
>TRBV7-3|TRBJ1-1|12
CASSHQGGEAFF
>TRBV6-1|TRBJ1-1|14
CASNLWNTNTEAFF
>TRBV21-1|TRBJ1-4|17
CASSKAVGGGSNEKLFF
>TRBV29-1|.|14
CSVVATEGTYEQYF
>TRBV20-1|TRBJ2-3|11
CSGVDTDTQYF
>TRBV2|TRBJ1-1|12
CASFSGLPSAFF
>TRBV2|TRBJ2-2|14
CASSEGTNTGELFF